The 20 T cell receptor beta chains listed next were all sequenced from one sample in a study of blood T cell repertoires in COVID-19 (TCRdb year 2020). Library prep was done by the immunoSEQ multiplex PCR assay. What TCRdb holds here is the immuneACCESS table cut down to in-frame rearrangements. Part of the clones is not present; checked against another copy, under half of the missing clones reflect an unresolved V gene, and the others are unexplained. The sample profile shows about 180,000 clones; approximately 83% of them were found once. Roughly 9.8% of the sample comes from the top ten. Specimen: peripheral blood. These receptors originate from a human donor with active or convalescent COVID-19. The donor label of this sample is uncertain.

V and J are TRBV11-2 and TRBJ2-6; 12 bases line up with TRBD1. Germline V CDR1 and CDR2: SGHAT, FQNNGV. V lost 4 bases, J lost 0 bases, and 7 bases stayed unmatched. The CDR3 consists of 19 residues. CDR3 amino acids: CASSWGQGATDSGANVLTF. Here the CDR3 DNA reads TGTGCCAGCAGCTGGGGACAGGGGGCGACTGACTCTGGGGCCAACGTCCTGACTTTC.

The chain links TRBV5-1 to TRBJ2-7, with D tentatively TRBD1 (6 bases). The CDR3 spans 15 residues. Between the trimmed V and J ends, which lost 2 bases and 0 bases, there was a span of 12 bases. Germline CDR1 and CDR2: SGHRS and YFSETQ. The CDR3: CASSLGGLSSYEQYF. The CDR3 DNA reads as TGCGCCAGCAGCTTAGGGGGTCTGAGCTCCTACGAGCAGTACTTC.

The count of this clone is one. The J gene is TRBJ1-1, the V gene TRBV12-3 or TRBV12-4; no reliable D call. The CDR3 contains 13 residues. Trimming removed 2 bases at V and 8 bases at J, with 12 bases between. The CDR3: CASSLLSGNEAFF. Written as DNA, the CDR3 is TGTGCCAGCAGTTTACTTTCAGGCAACGAAGCTTTCTTT.

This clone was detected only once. CDR3 amino acids: CASSLRASGRAYNEQFF. CDR3 nucleotides: TGTGCCAGCAGCTTGAGGGCTAGCGGGAGGGCCTACAATGAGCAGTTCTTC. The chain joins TRBV11-3 to TRBJ2-1; 12 nucleotides line up with TRBD2. The CDR3 has 17 amino acids. V lost 3 bases and J lost 2; bases outside the gene matches: 5. Germline CDR1 reads SGHNT; CDR2 reads YENEEA.

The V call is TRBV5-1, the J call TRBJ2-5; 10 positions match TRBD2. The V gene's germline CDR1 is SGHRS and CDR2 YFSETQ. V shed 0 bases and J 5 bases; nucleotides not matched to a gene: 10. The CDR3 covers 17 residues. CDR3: CASSLELASGGAETQYF. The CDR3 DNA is TGCGCCAGCAGCTTGGAGTTGGCTAGCGGGGGCGCGGAGACCCAGTACTTC.

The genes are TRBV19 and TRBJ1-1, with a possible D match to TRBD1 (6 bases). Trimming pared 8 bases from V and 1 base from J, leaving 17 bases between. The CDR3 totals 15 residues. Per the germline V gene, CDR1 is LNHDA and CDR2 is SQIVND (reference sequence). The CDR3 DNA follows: TGTGCCAGTCAAGCAGGGGTCGTCCAGAACACTGAAGCTTTCTTT. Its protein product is CASQAGVVQNTEAFF.

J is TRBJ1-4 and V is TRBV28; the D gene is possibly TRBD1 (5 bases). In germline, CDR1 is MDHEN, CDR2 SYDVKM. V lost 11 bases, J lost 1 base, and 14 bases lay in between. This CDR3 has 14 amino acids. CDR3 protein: CAGGGARTNEKLFF. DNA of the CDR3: TGTGCCGGGGGAGGGGCGAGAACTAATGAAAAACTGTTTTTT. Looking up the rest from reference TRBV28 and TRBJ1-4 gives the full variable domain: DVKVTQSSRYLVKRTGEKVFLECVQDMDHENMFWYRQDPGLGLRLIYFSYDVKMKEKGDIPEGYSVSREKKERFSLILESASTNQTSMYLCAGGGARTNEKLFFGSGTQLSVL.

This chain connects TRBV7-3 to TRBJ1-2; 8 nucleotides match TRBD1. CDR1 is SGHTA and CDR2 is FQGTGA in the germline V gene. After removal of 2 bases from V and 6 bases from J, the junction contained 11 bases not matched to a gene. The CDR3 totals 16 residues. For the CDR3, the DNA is TGTGCCAGCAGCTTAGGAGGACAGGGAGGGAAGCATGGCTACACCTTC. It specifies CASSLGGQGGKHGYTF.

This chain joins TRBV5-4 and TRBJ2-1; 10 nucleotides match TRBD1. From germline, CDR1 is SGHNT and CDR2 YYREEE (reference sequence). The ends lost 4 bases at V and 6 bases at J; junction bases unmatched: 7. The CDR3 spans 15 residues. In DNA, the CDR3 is TGTGCCAGCAGCGCCCGGGACAGGGGCCTCAATGAGCAGTTCTTC. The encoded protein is CASSARDRGLNEQFF. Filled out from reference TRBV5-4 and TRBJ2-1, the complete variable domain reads ETGVTQSPTHLIKTRGQQVTLRCSSQSGHNTVSWYQQALGQGPQFIFQYYREEENGRGNFPPRFSGLQFPNYSSELNVNALELDDSALYLCASSARDRGLNEQFFGPGTRLTVL.

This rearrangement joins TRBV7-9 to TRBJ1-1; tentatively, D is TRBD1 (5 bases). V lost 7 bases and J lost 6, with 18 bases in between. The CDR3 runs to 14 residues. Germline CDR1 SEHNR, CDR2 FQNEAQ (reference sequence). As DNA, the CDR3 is TGTGCCAGCAACTTTGGATCAGGGATCCCTGAAGCTTTCTTT. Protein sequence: CASNFGSGIPEAFF.

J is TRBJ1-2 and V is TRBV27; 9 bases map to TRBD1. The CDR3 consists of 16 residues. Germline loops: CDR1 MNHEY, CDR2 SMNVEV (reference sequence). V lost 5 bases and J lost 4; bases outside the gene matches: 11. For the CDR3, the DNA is TGTGCCAGCAGTCGATCGGGACAGGGTGAAGTCTATGGCTACACCTTC. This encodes CASSRSGQGEVYGYTF.

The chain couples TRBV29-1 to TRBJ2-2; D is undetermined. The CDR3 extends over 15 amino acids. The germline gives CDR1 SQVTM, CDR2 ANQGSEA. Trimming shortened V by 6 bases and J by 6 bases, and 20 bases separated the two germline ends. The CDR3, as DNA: TGCAGCGTAGAAACCCCCCTACACAGTGCCGGGGAGCTGTTTTTT. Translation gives CSVETPLHSAGELFF.

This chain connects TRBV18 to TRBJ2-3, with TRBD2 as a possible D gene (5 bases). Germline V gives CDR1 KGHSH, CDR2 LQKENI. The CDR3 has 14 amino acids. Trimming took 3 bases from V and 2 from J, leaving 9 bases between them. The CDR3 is CASSPSGSTDTQYF. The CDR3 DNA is TGTGCCAGCTCACCGTCGGGGTCCACAGATACGCAGTATTTT.

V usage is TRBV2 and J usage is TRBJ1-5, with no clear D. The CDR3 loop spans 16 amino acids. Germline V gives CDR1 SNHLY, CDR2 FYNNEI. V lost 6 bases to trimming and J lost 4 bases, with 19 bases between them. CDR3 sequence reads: CASRSLDFQPNQPQHF. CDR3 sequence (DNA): TGTGCCAGCAGGTCTCTGGACTTCCAACCTAATCAGCCCCAGCATTTT.

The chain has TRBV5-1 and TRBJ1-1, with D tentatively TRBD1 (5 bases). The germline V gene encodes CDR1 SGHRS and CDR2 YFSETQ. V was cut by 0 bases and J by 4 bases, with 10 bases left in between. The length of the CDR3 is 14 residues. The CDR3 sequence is CASSLAGGSTEAFF. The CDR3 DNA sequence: TGCGCCAGCAGCTTGGCGGGGGGGTCCACTGAAGCTTTCTTT.

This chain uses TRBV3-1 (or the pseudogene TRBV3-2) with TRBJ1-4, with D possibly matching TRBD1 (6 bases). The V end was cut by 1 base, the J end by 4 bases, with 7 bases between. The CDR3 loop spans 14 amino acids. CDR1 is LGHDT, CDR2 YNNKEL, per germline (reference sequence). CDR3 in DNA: TGTGCCAGCAGCCAAGGGACAGTTAATGAAAAACTGTTTTTT. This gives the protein CASSQGTVNEKLFF.

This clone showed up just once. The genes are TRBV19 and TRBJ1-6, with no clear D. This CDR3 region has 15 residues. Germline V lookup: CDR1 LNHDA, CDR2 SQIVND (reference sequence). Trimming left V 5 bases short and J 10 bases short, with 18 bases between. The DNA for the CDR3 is TGTGCCAGTAGTCTTGGCCCCCCCCTGCGGTCACCCCTCCACTTT. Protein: CASSLGPPLRSPLHF.

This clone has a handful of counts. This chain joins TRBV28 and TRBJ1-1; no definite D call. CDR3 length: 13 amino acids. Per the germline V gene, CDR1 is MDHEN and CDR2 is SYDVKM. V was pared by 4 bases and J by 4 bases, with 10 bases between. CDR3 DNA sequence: TGTGCCAGCAGTTGGTGGGAGACCACTGAAGCTTTCTTT. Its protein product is CASSWWETTEAFF.

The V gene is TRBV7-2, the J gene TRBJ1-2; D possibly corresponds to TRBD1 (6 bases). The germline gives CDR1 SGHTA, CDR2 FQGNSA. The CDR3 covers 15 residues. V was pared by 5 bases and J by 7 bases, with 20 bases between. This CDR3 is CASSPKGQHPSGYTF. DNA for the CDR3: TGTGCCAGCAGCCCAAAGGGACAACACCCAAGTGGCTACACCTTC.

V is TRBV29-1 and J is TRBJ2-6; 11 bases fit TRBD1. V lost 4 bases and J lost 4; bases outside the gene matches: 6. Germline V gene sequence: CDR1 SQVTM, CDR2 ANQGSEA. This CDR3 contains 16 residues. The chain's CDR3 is CSVGGTGGSGANVLTF. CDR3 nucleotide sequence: TGCAGCGTTGGTGGGACAGGGGGATCGGGGGCCAACGTCCTGACTTTC.